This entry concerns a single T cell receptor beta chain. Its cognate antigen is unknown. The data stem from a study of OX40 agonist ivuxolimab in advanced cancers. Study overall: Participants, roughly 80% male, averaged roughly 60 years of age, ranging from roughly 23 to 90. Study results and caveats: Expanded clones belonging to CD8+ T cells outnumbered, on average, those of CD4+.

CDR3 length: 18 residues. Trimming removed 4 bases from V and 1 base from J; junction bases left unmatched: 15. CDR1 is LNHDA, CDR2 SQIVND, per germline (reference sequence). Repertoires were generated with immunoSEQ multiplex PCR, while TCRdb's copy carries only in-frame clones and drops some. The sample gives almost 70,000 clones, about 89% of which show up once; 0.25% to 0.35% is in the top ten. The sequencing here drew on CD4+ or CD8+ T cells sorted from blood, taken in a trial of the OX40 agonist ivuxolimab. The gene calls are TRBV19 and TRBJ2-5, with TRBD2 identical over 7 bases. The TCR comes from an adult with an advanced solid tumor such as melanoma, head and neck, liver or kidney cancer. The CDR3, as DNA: TGTGCCAGTAGTACCCTGGGGGAGGGAATGGGAAGCCAAGAGACCCAGTACTTC. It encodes CASSTLGEGMGSQETQYF.